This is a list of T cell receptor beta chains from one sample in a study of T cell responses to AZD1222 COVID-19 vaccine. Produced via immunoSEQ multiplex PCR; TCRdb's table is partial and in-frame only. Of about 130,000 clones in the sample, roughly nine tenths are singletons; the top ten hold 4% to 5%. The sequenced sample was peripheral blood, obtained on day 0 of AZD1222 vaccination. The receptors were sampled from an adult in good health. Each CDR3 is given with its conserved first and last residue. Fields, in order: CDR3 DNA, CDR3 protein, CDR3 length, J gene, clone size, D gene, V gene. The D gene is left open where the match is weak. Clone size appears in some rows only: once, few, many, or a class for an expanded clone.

TGTGCCAGCAGTTCGCTATCCCGGGACAGGGGAAGCGAAAAACTGTTTTTT,CASSSLSRDRGSEKLFF,17,TRBJ1-4,-,TRBD1,TRBV27
TGTGCCAGCGCGGCTAGCGGGAGTGGTGAGCAGTACTTC,CASAASGSGEQYF,13,TRBJ2-7,-,TRBD2,TRBV6-5
TGCGCCAGCAGCCAAGGGGGCCCCAGCCCCTACGAGCAGTACTTC,CASSQGGPSPYEQYF,15,TRBJ2-7,-,-,TRBV4-1
TGTGCCAGTAGTATCACAGGGTCCTCCTACAATGAGCAGTTCTTC,CASSITGSSYNEQFF,15,TRBJ2-1,-,-,TRBV19
TGCAGCGTTGTTAAGGGACAGGGTTCGATAGGGTTCTCCTATGGCTACACCTTC,CSVVKGQGSIGFSYGYTF,18,TRBJ1-2,-,TRBD1,TRBV29-1
TGTGCCAGCGGTGATCCTTCGAGCTCCTACGAGCAGTACTTC,CASGDPSSSYEQYF,14,TRBJ2-7,-,-,TRBV19
TGTGCCAGCAGCTTAGGGGAGAGAGGCGGCGATGAGCAGTTCTTC,CASSLGERGGDEQFF,15,TRBJ2-1,-,-,TRBV11-3
TGTGCCAGCTCACCAGGAAATAATGAAAAACTGTTTTTT,CASSPGNNEKLFF,13,TRBJ1-4,-,-,TRBV18
TGTGCCAGCCGGAATCAGCCCCAGCATTTT,CASRNQPQHF,10,TRBJ1-5,-,-,TRBV9
TGTGCCACCGCGGGGGTGTACTACGAGCAGTACTTC,CATAGVYYEQYF,12,TRBJ2-7,-,TRBD2,TRBV24-1
TGTGCCAGCAGTTTCCGGGGAGATCAGCCCCAGCATTTT,CASSFRGDQPQHF,13,TRBJ1-5,-,-,TRBV2
TGTGCCAGCAGCTTAACAGGGGGCGAAGAGGATGGCTACACCTTC,CASSLTGGEEDGYTF,15,TRBJ1-2,-,TRBD1,TRBV7-3
TGTGCCAGCAGTTCCCCATGGAGGAGCACAGATACGCAGTATTTT,CASSSPWRSTDTQYF,15,TRBJ2-3,-,-,TRBV5-6
TGCGCCAGCAGCTTGGAAGGGACAGGCAACACTGAAGCTTTCTTT,CASSLEGTGNTEAFF,15,TRBJ1-1,-,TRBD1,TRBV5-1
TGTGCCAGGGCTGGACAGGTTAACGGGCAGTACTTC,CARAGQVNGQYF,12,TRBJ2-7,-,-,TRBV21-1
TGTGCCAGCTCACCACCGGGGCGAAACAGGCTAAGCTCCTACAATGAGCAGTTCTTC,CASSPPGRNRLSSYNEQFF,19,TRBJ2-1,-,-,TRBV18
TGTGCCAGCAGTTATGGCTACGGACAGGGGGCTAATGGCTACACCTTC,CASSYGYGQGANGYTF,16,TRBJ1-2,-,TRBD1,TRBV6-2/TRBV6-3
TGTGCCAGCGTGGTATCGAACACTGAAGCTTTCTTT,CASVVSNTEAFF,12,TRBJ1-1,-,-,TRBV6-5
TGTGCCAGCAGTTACTCGATGGGTGGAAAACTGTTTTTT,CASSYSMGGKLFF,13,TRBJ1-4,-,-,TRBV6-5
TGTGCCAGCAGTATTACAGGGACGGTCGGGGAGCTGTTTTTT,CASSITGTVGELFF,14,TRBJ2-2,-,-,TRBV28
TGCGCCAGCTCTACAGGGAATCAGCCCCAGCATTTT,CASSTGNQPQHF,12,TRBJ1-5,-,-,TRBV10-1
TGTGCCAGCAGTGGTACAGCCGCAACTAATGAAAAACTGTTTTTT,CASSGTAATNEKLFF,15,TRBJ1-4,once,-,TRBV2
TGTGCCAGCACGACTCTAGCGGGTTCCTACAATGAGCAGTTCTTC,CASTTLAGSYNEQFF,15,TRBJ2-1,-,TRBD2,TRBV7-9
TGTGCCAGCAGTTCCTTCCCCGGGGGAGATCAGCCCCAGCATTTT,CASSSFPGGDQPQHF,15,TRBJ1-5,-,-,TRBV28
TGTGCCAGCAGCTTAAGGAGGGGGGCCCACAAAAACATTCAGTACTTC,CASSLRRGAHKNIQYF,16,TRBJ2-4,-,-,TRBV7-2
TGCGCCAGCGGGGATGGGTCTAATGAAAAACTGTTTTTT,CASGDGSNEKLFF,13,TRBJ1-4,-,-,TRBV5-1
TGTGCCAGCATCCCAAGCGGGGGACTTAACAATGAGCAGTTCTTC,CASIPSGGLNNEQFF,15,TRBJ2-1,-,TRBD2,TRBV6-5
TGTGCCACCAGCCGAGTGGGCGGGGAGAGCTCCTACAATGAGCAGTTCTTC,CATSRVGGESSYNEQFF,17,TRBJ2-1,-,-,TRBV15
TGCGCCAGCAGCTTAGCATACGGGGGGCCCAAAGAGACCCAGTACTTC,CASSLAYGGPKETQYF,16,TRBJ2-5,-,-,TRBV5-1
TGTGCCAGCAGCGGGGACAGTTCCTACAATGAGCAGTTCTTC,CASSGDSSYNEQFF,14,TRBJ2-1,-,TRBD1,TRBV11-3
TGTGCCAGCAGCGCATCCGGGACTAGCGGGGTGTACGAGCAGTACTTC,CASSASGTSGVYEQYF,16,TRBJ2-7,-,TRBD2,TRBV7-9
TGCGCCAGCAGCCAGGGACAGAGCTCCTACGAGCAGTACTTC,CASSQGQSSYEQYF,14,TRBJ2-7,-,TRBD1,TRBV5-1
TGTGCCAGCAGTTTAGATACGTCACGGGCCCTCCACTTT,CASSLDTSRALHF,13,TRBJ1-6,-,-,TRBV12-3/TRBV12-4
TGTGCCAGGAGCTGTGAGCAGTTCTTC,CARSCEQFF,9,TRBJ2-1,-,-,TRBV7-3
TGTGCCAGCTCAGGGGCAGTAGCCGGGGAGCTGTTTTTT,CASSGAVAGELFF,13,TRBJ2-2,-,-,TRBV6-5
TGTGCCAGCAGCGGACTAGCGGGAGTCGCCGGGGAGCTGTTTTTT,CASSGLAGVAGELFF,15,TRBJ2-2,-,TRBD2,TRBV25-1